A single sample gave rise to the 7 T cell receptor beta chains below, sequenced in a study of CD8+ T cells in alopecia areata. Treatment indicated: oral pan-JAK inhibitor, 5-10 mg twice daily. Peripheral blood samples and lesional scalp punch biopsies were obtained from alopecia areata patients. RNA was isolated and reverse transcribed to cDNA, the sequencing template. Repertoires were generated with immunoSEQ multiplex PCR, while TCRdb's copy carries only in-frame clones and drops some. The sample records roughly 4,000 clones, roughly 65% being singletons. The sequenced sample was skin, obtained at week 24, from a patient treated with tofacitinib. The origin of the receptors is a human donor with alopecia areata.

This clone was detected once. V is TRBV7-2 and J is TRBJ2-1; 10 nucleotides match TRBD2. The J segment lost 12 bases and the V segment lost 1 base, leaving 12 bases of the junction unmatched. The germline V gene encodes CDR1 SGHTA and CDR2 FQGNSA. This CDR3 has 16 residues. This CDR3 is CASSLEVAGGRVVQFF. For the CDR3, the DNA is TGTGCCAGCAGCTTAGAGGTAGCGGGGGGTCGTGTTGTGCAGTTCTTC.

The rearrangement joins TRBV6-5 to TRBJ2-1; D possibly corresponds to TRBD1 (5 bases). CDR1 is MNHEY, CDR2 SVGAGI, per germline. The CDR3 totals 16 residues. V was cut by 4 bases and J by 2 bases, with 15 bases left in between. CDR3 loop: CASSFQGMFPYNEQFF. The DNA for the CDR3 is TGTGCCAGCAGTTTCCAGGGCATGTTTCCCTACAATGAGCAGTTCTTC.

The chain employs TRBV9 and TRBJ2-3; TRBD1 or TRBD2 may be the D gene (6 bases each). Germline CDR1 reads SGDLS; CDR2 reads YYNGEE. Trimming pared 4 bases from V and 2 bases from J, leaving 14 bases between. The CDR3 loop spans 15 amino acids. As DNA, the CDR3 is TGTGCCAGCAGCCAAAGGAGGGGGGCCACAGATACGCAGTATTTT. Translation gives CASSQRRGATDTQYF.

The DNA of the CDR3 is TGTGCCAGCAGCTTATCTCAGGGGGCTAAACAAGAGACCCAGTACTTC. It codes for CASSLSQGAKQETQYF. The V and J genes are TRBV7-9 and TRBJ2-5; 8 bases map to TRBD1. Per germline, CDR1 SEHNR and CDR2 FQNEAQ (reference sequence). The CDR3 covers 16 residues. The V segment lost 2 bases and the J segment 2 bases; nucleotides outside the gene matches: 7.

This chain uses TRBV7-9 with TRBJ2-3; 8 bases match TRBD2. Trimming removed 5 bases from V and 6 bases from J; junction bases left unmatched: 4. The CDR3 runs 13 residues. CDR1 is SEHNR and CDR2 is FQNEAQ in the germline V gene (reference sequence). This chain's CDR3 is CASSGTSSDTQYF. CDR3 nucleotide sequence: TGTGCCAGCAGCGGGACTAGTTCGGATACGCAGTATTTT.

V is TRBV7-8 and J is TRBJ2-3; D uncertain. Germline CDR1 SGHVS, CDR2 FQNEAQ. The CDR3 has 12 amino acids. V was clipped by 5 bases and J by 7 bases, with 10 bases between them. DNA of the CDR3: TGTGCCAGCAGCCCCTCCGGGTATACGCAGTATTTT. Encoded protein: CASSPSGYTQYF.

The rearrangement joins TRBV6-5 to TRBJ1-5; perhaps TRBD1 as D (6 bases). Looked up from germline, CDR1 is MNHEY and CDR2 is SVGAGI. The CDR3 covers 15 residues. The V end lost 5 bases, the J end lost 7 bases, and 18 bases lay between the germline ends. The DNA for the CDR3 is TGTGCCAGCAGTCAAGTCGGACAGCCCAAACAGCCCCAGCATTTT. It yields the protein CASSQVGQPKQPQHF.